These 24 T cell receptor beta chains were all obtained from the same sample, sequenced in a study of T-cell reconstitution after alpha-beta-depleted transplantation in children. Molecular barcoding with unique molecular identifiers was used for the TCRbeta library. TCRdb analysed the PCR reads with MiXCR anew, one entry per CDR3 protein. The data contain about 540,000 distinct CDR3 sequences, 25% to 30% of them singletons. The material was PBMCs, obtained before TCRalphabeta/CD19-depleted stem cell transplant. These receptor sequences come from a boy under two years old with Wiskott-Aldrich syndrome, due to receive a stem cell transplant.

The chain uses TRBV29-1 and TRBJ2-5; tentative D call: TRBD2 (6 bases). V was shortened by 8 bases and J by 5 bases, with 15 bases between the two germline ends. The germline V gene encodes CDR1 SQVTM and CDR2 ANQGSEA. The CDR3 has 12 amino acids. The CDR3 here is CSTGGAPETQYF. The CDR3, as DNA: TGCAGCACCGGAGGGGCTCCCGAGACCCAGTACTTC. Combining the CDR3 with reference TRBV29-1 and TRBJ2-5 gives the whole variable domain SAVISQKPSRDICQRGTSLTIQCQVDSQVTMMFWYRQQPGQSLTLIATANQGSEATYESGFVIDKFPISRPNLTFSTLTVSNMSPEDSSIYLCSTGGAPETQYFGPGTRLLVL.

By sample fraction, this clonotype is medium-sized (0.01 to 0.1%). V and J are TRBV9 and TRBJ2-2; 9 nucleotides line up with TRBD1. The CDR3 loop spans 15 amino acids. Germline CDR1 reads SGDLS; CDR2 reads YYNGEE. V trimming: 0 bases; J trimming: 4 bases; junction bases outside the gene matches: 1. The CDR3 loop reads CASSVETGGTGELFF. The CDR3 DNA sequence: TGTGCCAGCAGCGTAGAGACAGGGGGCACCGGGGAGCTGTTTTTT.

The J gene is TRBJ1-2, the V gene TRBV5-6, with no clear D. Germline values: CDR1 SGHDT, CDR2 YYEEEE. Deletions cut 3 bases from V and 4 bases from J, with 10 bases between. The CDR3 loop spans 13 amino acids. CDR3 sequence: CASSSSNSYGYTF. DNA for the CDR3: TGTGCCAGCAGCTCATCTAACAGCTATGGCTACACCTTC.

This clonotype was seen a handful of times. This chain links TRBV7-6 with TRBJ2-7; the match to TRBD2 covers 15 bases. Germline assignment: CDR1 SGHVS and CDR2 FNYEAQ. The CDR3 is 17 residues long. The ends lost 5 bases at V and 0 bases at J; junction bases unmatched: 5. CDR3: CASSQGTSGGFSYEQYF. CDR3 bases: TGTGCCAGCAGCCAGGGGACTAGCGGGGGGTTCTCCTACGAGCAGTACTTC.

The genes are TRBV11-2 and TRBJ2-5, with D possibly being TRBD1 (6 bases). Germline values: CDR1 SGHAT, CDR2 FQNNGV. With 5 bases removed from V and 10 bases from J, the gap between germline ends came to 11 bases. CDR3 size: 11 residues. CDR3 coding DNA: TGTGCCAGCAGCCCCAGGACAGTCCAGTACTTC. This codes for CASSPRTVQYF.

This clonotype came up a few times. This chain links TRBV12-3 or TRBV12-4 with TRBJ1-6; a weak D match, TRBD1 (5 bases). Trimming took off 7 bases at V and 8 bases at J, with 12 bases between the two ends. CDR3 length: 13 amino acids. The CDR3: CASIRKGHSPLHF. In nucleotides, the CDR3 is TGTGCCAGCATCCGGAAGGGGCATTCACCCCTCCACTTT.

This chain joins TRBV29-1 and TRBJ1-1; TRBD1 aligns across 7 bases. Unmatched junction bases numbered 7, after V lost 8 bases and J lost 1 base. CDR3 size: 13 residues. CDR1 is SQVTM and CDR2 is ANQGSEA in the germline V gene. The CDR3 DNA reads TGCAGCACCGGGAGGGGGCCGAACACTGAAGCTTTCTTT. This sequence encodes CSTGRGPNTEAFF.

There are a few counts of this clonotype. This chain uses TRBV10-3 with TRBJ2-1, with D possibly matching TRBD1 (6 bases). The CDR3 spans 13 residues. Looked up from germline, CDR1 is ENHRY and CDR2 is SYGVKD. V dropped 4 bases and J dropped 10 bases, with 14 bases sitting between them. The CDR3 DNA is TGTGCCATCAGTGGGCAGGGGTTTGGCGAGCAGTTCTTC. The encoded protein is CAISGQGFGEQFF.

This chain uses TRBV11-2 with TRBJ2-7, with D possibly being TRBD1 or TRBD2 (5 bases each). CDR1 and CDR2 (germline): SGHAT, FQNNGV. CDR3 length: 14 residues. The V end lost 0 bases, the J end lost 2 bases, and 8 bases lay between the germline ends. CDR3 loop: CASSLEGVAYEQYF. The CDR3, as DNA: TGTGCCAGCAGCTTAGAGGGGGTAGCCTACGAGCAGTACTTC.

V is TRBV11-2 and J is TRBJ2-7; D is unresolved. Germline V lookup: CDR1 SGHAT, CDR2 FQNNGV. The CDR3 length is 17 residues. The V end was cut by 1 base, the J end by 0 bases, with 16 bases between. CDR3 in amino acids: CASSLVQAPHNSYEQYF. The CDR3 coding sequence is TGTGCCAGCAGCTTAGTCCAGGCACCCCACAACTCCTACGAGCAGTACTTC.

This clonotype was seen a few times. The chain links TRBV4-1 to TRBJ2-7; possible D gene TRBD1, 6 bases. The CDR3 length is 15 residues. Germline loops: CDR1 MGHRA, CDR2 YSYEKL. V lost 0 bases, J lost 2 bases, and 11 bases lay in between. The CDR3 loop reads CASSQEGRGPYEQYF. In DNA, the CDR3 is TGCGCCAGCAGCCAAGAGGGCAGGGGACCCTACGAGCAGTACTTC.

The rearrangement joins TRBV9 to TRBJ2-1; D ambiguous. The CDR3 sequence is 13 residues long. V lost 0 bases, J lost 5 bases, and 6 bases lay in between. Germline CDR1 reads SGDLS; CDR2 reads YYNGEE. CDR3 bases: TGTGCCAGCAGCGTAGATTTTCACAATGAGCAGTTCTTC. Translating gives CASSVDFHNEQFF.

At least ten counts were recorded for this clonotype. The rearrangement uses TRBV12-3 or TRBV12-4 and TRBJ2-7, with no clear D. Trimming took off 3 bases at V and 1 base at J, with 7 bases between the two ends. This CDR3 comprises 13 residues. Here the CDR3 reads CASSFFGSYEQYF. As DNA, the CDR3 is TGTGCCAGCAGTTTCTTCGGGTCCTACGAGCAGTACTTC.

The chain is built from TRBV30 and TRBJ2-1; 11 bases line up with TRBD2. With 5 bases clipped from V and 4 bases from J, the junction kept 4 bases outside the gene matches. CDR3 length: 14 amino acids. The V gene's germline CDR1 is GTSNPN and CDR2 SVGIG (reference sequence). The DNA for the CDR3 is TGTGCCTGGCAGGGACTAGCGGTTTACAATGAGCAGTTCTTC. Translating gives CAWQGLAVYNEQFF.

The chain uses TRBV5-1 and TRBJ2-5; either TRBD1 or TRBD2 may supply D (5 bases each). The CDR3 runs 15 residues. Per the germline V gene, CDR1 is SGHRS and CDR2 is YFSETQ. V was pared by 3 bases and J by 1 base, with 13 bases between. The CDR3 region has the DNA TGCGCCAGCAGCTCCGGGGCTTCGGGCCAAGAGACCCAGTACTTC. This codes for CASSSGASGQETQYF.

The J gene is TRBJ2-3, the V gene TRBV6-1, with 10 bases aligning to TRBD1. The V gene's germline CDR1 is MNHNS and CDR2 SASEGT. Unmatched junction bases numbered 12, after V lost 6 bases and J lost 0 bases. CDR3 length: 18 amino acids. For the CDR3, the DNA is TGTGCCAGCAGACCCGGGACAGGGGCGGGAGCTAGCACAGATACGCAGTATTTT. As protein: CASRPGTGAGASTDTQYF.

V usage is TRBV9 and J usage is TRBJ2-1, with 13 bases that match TRBD2. The V gene's germline CDR1 is SGDLS and CDR2 YYNGEE. The CDR3 extends over 17 amino acids. Trimming at V came to 0 bases and at J to 7 bases, leaving 7 bases not matched to a gene. CDR3 sequence (DNA): TGTGCCAGCAGCGTAGCCACGGGACTAGCGGGAAGAAATGAGCAGTTCTTC. Translated: CASSVATGLAGRNEQFF.

This clonotype was detected only once. The V call is TRBV5-1, the J call TRBJ2-1, with 8 nucleotides matching TRBD2. V gave up 5 bases and J gave up 0 bases; unmatched junction bases: 7. The CDR3 is 16 residues long. Germline lookup yields CDR1 SGHRS and CDR2 YFSETQ. Here the CDR3 DNA reads TGCGCCAGCAGGGGACGAAGCGGGAGCTCCTACAATGAGCAGTTCTTC. Amino acid sequence: CASRGRSGSSYNEQFF.

This clonotype has more than one count but fewer than ten. This chain links TRBV5-6 with TRBJ1-5, with a possible D match to TRBD1 (5 bases). The CDR3 has 15 amino acids. The ends were cut back, 1 base at V and 5 bases at J, with 13 bases in the middle. Germline values: CDR1 SGHDT, CDR2 YYEEEE. CDR3 bases: TGTGCCAGCAGCTTGTCTGACAGACCTTATCAGCCCCAGCATTTT. Translated, it gives CASSLSDRPYQPQHF.

The chain couples TRBV5-6 to TRBJ1-4; possibly TRBD1 for D (5 bases). V lost 4 bases and J lost 4, with 14 bases in between. The CDR3 extends over 15 amino acids. Germline assignment: CDR1 SGHDT and CDR2 YYEEEE. The CDR3 here is CASSLRGLFNEKLFF. CDR3 nucleotide sequence: TGTGCCAGCAGCCTCCGGGGACTGTTTAATGAAAAACTGTTTTTT.

This clonotype appeared a few times. The chain couples TRBV12-3 or TRBV12-4 to TRBJ2-5, with D possibly being TRBD1 (5 bases). The germline V and J ends were trimmed by 2 bases and 2 bases, with 9 bases remaining between them. The CDR3 consists of 14 residues. The CDR3 region is CASSLRRQQETQYF. As DNA, the CDR3 is TGTGCCAGCAGTTTAAGACGACAGCAAGAGACCCAGTACTTC.

This chain joins TRBV3-1 and TRBJ1-4, with 7 bases matching TRBD1. This CDR3 spans 15 amino acids. CDR1 is LGHDT, CDR2 YNNKEL, per germline (reference sequence). The junction had 7 bases not matched to a gene; V was cut back by 1 base and J by 8 bases. CDR3 nucleotide sequence: TGTGCCAGCAGCCAAGCCGGGACAGAAGGAGAAAAACTGTTTTTT. This gives the protein CASSQAGTEGEKLFF.

This clonotype has just a few counts. CDR3 protein: CASSLGLGTEGYEQYF. The CDR3 nucleotides read TGTGCCAGCAGCTTAGGATTGGGGACAGAAGGCTACGAGCAGTACTTC. The chain employs TRBV7-6 and TRBJ2-7; 7 nucleotides line up with TRBD1. CDR3 size: 16 residues. Per the germline V gene, CDR1 is SGHVS and CDR2 is FNYEAQ. V was pared by 1 base and J by 3 bases, with 9 bases of the junction left unmatched.

This sequence joins TRBV6-5 and TRBJ2-7, with a possible D match to TRBD1 (6 bases). V was clipped by 6 bases and J by 8 bases, with 17 bases between them. The CDR3 has 13 amino acids. Germline-derived CDR1 and CDR2 are MNHEY and SVGAGI. The CDR3 coding sequence is TGTGCCAGCAGCGACTCAGGACAGACCAAGCAGTACTTC. Translating it yields CASSDSGQTKQYF.